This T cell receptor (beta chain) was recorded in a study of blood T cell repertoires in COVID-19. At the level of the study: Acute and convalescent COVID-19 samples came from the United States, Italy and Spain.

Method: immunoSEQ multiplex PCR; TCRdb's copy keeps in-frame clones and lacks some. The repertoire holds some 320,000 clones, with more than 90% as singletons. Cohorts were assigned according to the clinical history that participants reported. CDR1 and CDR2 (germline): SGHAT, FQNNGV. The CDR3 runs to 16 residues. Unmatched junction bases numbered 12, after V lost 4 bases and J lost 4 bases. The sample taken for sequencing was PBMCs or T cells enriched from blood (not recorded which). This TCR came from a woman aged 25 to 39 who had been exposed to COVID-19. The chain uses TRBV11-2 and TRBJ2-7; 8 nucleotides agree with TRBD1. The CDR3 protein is CASSSVARTGSYEQYF. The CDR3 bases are TGTGCCAGCAGCTCCGTGGCTAGGACAGGGTCGTACGAGCAGTACTTC.